This TCR beta chain was obtained from a study of cytomegalovirus exposure and HLA in healthy donors. Overall study results and limits: Cytomegalovirus-associated TCR beta chains were listed, numbering 164.

Each donor was nominally healthy when sampled (though unrecorded immune exposures were likely). A remark on this clone: Its antigen is currently unknown.

With 60 Vbeta and 13 Jbeta primers, the PCR was carried out. Only in-frame clones appear in the TCRdb table, and some are missing; sequencing was by immunoSEQ multiplex PCR. The sample shows about 85,000 clones, over 60% of them seen only once. Sample: PBMCs. The receptor was derived from a man aged 25-45 years in good health and CMV-seronegative.

The CDR3: CAISDVDEQFF. The DNA of the CDR3 is TGTGCCATCAGTGATGTAGATGAGCAGTTCTTC. The chain couples TRBV10-3 to TRBJ2-1; no clear D gene. CDR3 size: 11 residues. Trimming left V 3 bases short and J 8 bases short, with 5 bases between. From germline, CDR1 is ENHRY and CDR2 SYGVKD.